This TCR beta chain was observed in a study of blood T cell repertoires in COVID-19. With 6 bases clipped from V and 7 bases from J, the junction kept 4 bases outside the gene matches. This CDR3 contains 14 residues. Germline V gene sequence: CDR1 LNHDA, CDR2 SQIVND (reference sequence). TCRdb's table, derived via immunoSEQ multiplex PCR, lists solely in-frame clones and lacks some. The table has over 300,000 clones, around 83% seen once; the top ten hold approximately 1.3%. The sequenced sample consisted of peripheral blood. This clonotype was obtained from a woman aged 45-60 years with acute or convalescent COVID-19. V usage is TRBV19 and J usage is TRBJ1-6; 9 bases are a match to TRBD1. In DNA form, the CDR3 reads TGTGCCAGTAGCGGGACAGGGAGGAATTCACCCCTCCACTTT. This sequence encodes CASSGTGRNSPLHF.